This T cell receptor (beta chain) was documented in a study of tumor-infiltrating lymphocytes in glioblastoma multiforme (dated by TCRdb to about 2017). With regard to the full study: To find out whether intratumoral genomic heterogeneity fosters TIL diversity, the study jointly investigated somatic mutations, TIL diversity and immune response activity.

The full study reports these points: RNA-based TCR sequencing may distort clone frequencies because T cells carry unequal numbers of TCR transcripts. Generalizability is limited because the TCR and somatic mutation analysis included only one glioblastoma patient. The authors noted that sorting T cells into functional subsets, which was not done in this study, would be a future improvement.

Remarks on this clonotype: Its antigen is currently not known. No clone much larger than this one lies a single base away; base qualities are absent.

Using a modified ARM-PCR protocol with multiple V-beta primers and a C-beta primer, the team built TCRB libraries from RNA through three nested multiplex PCR rounds. Starting from approximately 0.49 ug of total RNA, TCRB-specific cDNA was synthesized using ProtoScript II Reverse Transcriptase and a C-beta primer. The description of the TCRB libraries did not mention any unique molecular identifiers. In the third PCR, barcodes and adapters were added over approximately 24 cycles with Deep VentR (exo-) polymerase, and the 250-500 bp bands were then gel purified. An Illumina HiSeq 2500 generating 250 bp paired-end reads was used to sequence the TCRB libraries. For the original study's pipeline: The reads were cleaned with Trimmomatic, merged with FLASH and assigned V, D and J segments with MiGEC before being analyzed in VDJtools. Repertoire diversity was measured using the Shannon-Wiener diversity index, which was calculated with VDJtools. The public reads were quality trimmed at Q25 with fastp and then assembled into clones with MiXCR by TCRdb, keeping productive beta chains. Every entry covers one CDR3 protein and lists the most common genes and DNA from its rows. In this record, the V and J calls reflect TCRdb's handling and not the investigators' own analysis. The sample records about 11,000 distinct CDR3 sequences, approximately 71% of which are singletons. Clones ranked in the top ten supply approximately 36% of the sample.

In the germline V gene, CDR1 corresponds to SGHAT and CDR2 to FQNNGV. There are 16 amino acids in the CDR3, from cysteine to phenylalanine inclusive. CDR3 DNA is the only sequence kept; it has 48 bases, read in frame from the first base. Germline trimming: 1 base from V, 8 bases from J; junction bases outside gene matches: 5. For each of the approximately ten tumor samples, the AllPrep DNA/RNA mini kit was used to purify genomic DNA and total RNA simultaneously. Every RNA sample had an RNA integrity number above 6.5 and an OD 260/280 ratio above 1.9. The V gene is TRBV11-2 and the J gene is TRBJ2-3, with 14 central nucleotides matching TRBD2. The material sequenced was brain tumor tissue. The clonotype originates from a male donor with glioblastoma. The CDR3 loop reads CASSLAGLAGGPTQYF. The sequenced DNA is TGTGCCAGCAGCTTAGCTGGACTAGCGGGAGGTCCTACGCAGTATTTT.